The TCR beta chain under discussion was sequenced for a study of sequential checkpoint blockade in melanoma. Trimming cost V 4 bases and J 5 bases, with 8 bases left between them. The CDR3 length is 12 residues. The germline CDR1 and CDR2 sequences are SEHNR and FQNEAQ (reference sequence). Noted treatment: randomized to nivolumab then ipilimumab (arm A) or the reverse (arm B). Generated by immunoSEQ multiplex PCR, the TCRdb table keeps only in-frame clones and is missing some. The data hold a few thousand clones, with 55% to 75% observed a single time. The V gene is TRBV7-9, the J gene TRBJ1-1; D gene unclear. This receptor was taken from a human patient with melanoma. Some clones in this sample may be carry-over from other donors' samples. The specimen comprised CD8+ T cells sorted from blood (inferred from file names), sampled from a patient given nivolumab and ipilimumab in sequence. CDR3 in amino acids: CASSSGWTEAFF. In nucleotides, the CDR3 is TGTGCCAGCAGCTCTGGCTGGACTGAAGCTTTCTTT.